This T cell receptor beta chain was sequenced for a study of T-cell reconstitution after alpha-beta-depleted transplantation in children. This clonotype was detected ten times or more. The CDR3 is 17 amino acids. V dropped 0 bases and J dropped 1; count of bases not matched to a gene: 5. Germline CDR1 SGHDT, CDR2 YYEEEE. Unique molecular identifiers were used to barcode this TCRbeta library. TCRdb used MiXCR to reprocess the PCR reads, holding one entry per CDR3 protein. This sample carries some 590,000 distinct CDR3 sequences, roughly a tenth of them seen once, and the ten largest clones take less than 5%.

The starting material was PBMCs from the stem cell graft donor, obtained from the stem cell graft. The chain couples TRBV5-6 to TRBJ2-2, with 8 bases that match TRBD2. This clonotype originated in a human donor who donated a stem cell graft to a child with acute myeloid leukemia. The CDR3 sequence is CASSLAGGARNTGELFF. CDR3 DNA sequence: TGTGCCAGCAGCTTGGCCGGGGGGGCAAGGAACACCGGGGAGCTGTTTTTT.